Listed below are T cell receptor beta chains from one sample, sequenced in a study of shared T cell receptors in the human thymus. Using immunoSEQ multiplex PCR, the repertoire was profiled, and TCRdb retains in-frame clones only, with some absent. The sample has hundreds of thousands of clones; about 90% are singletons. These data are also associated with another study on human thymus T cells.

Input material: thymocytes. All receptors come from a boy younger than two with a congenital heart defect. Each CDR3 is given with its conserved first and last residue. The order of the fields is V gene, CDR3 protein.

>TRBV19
CASSIGGTIHNEQFF
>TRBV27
CASTTLPTGINQPQHF
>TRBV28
CASSLTGTSGTTGEQYF
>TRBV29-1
CSVRGQGDSPLHF
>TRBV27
CASSSGQGFNEQYF
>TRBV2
CASSDTGRTGELFF
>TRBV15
CATSRDGMTGGYGYTF
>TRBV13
CASSLAPGTASYEQYF
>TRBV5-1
CASSLGPLTNYNSPLHF
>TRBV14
CASSQGRAYEQYF
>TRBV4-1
CASSQEQGREGPKTQYF